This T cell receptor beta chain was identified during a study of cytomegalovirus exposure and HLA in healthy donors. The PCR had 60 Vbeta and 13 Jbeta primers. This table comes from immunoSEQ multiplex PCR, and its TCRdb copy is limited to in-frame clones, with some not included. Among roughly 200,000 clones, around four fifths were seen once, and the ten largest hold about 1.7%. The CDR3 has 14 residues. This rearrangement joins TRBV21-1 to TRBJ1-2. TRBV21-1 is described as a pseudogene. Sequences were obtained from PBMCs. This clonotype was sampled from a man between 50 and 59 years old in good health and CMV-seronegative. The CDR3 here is CASSKSGRGYGYTF. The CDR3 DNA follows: TGTGCCAGCAGCAAGTCTGGCAGAGGGTATGGCTACACCTTC.